One and the same sample provided the 9 T cell receptor beta chains below, sequenced in a study of T cell responses to AZD1222 COVID-19 vaccine. TCRdb's copy holds only in-frame clones and misses some; the assay was immunoSEQ multiplex PCR. The sample yields about 150,000 clones, roughly 92% seen once. Sequences were derived from peripheral blood, sampled on day 0 of AZD1222 vaccination. These receptors all come from an adult in good health.

V is TRBV27 and J is TRBJ1-6; 10 bases fit TRBD1. Trimming removed 5 bases from V and 0 bases from J; junction bases left unmatched: 4. The CDR3 has 17 amino acids. The V gene's germline CDR1 is MNHEY and CDR2 SMNVEV (reference sequence). The DNA for the CDR3 is TGTGCCAGCAGTCCGGGACAGGGGAGCTCCTATAATTCACCCCTCCACTTT. Its protein is CASSPGQGSSYNSPLHF.

The CDR3 DNA reads TGTGCCAGCAAGGAACGCAATCAGCCCCAGCATTTT. Protein: CASKERNQPQHF. The V and J genes are TRBV27 and TRBJ1-5; D gene ambiguous. CDR1 and CDR2 from the germline V gene are MNHEY and SMNVEV (reference sequence). V was clipped by 7 bases and J by 2 bases, with 6 bases between them. The CDR3 length is 12 residues.

The chain couples TRBV2 to TRBJ2-5, with TRBD2 identical over 10 bases. Germline CDR1 and CDR2: SNHLY and FYNNEI. The CDR3 is 15 amino acids. Losses at the gene ends were 6 bases for V and 5 bases for J; bases not matched to a gene: 9. Here the CDR3 DNA reads TGTGCCAGCAGGCTTTTAGCGGGAGGAGGTGAGACCCAGTACTTC. This codes for CASRLLAGGGETQYF.

V and J are TRBV19 and TRBJ1-5, with a possible D match to TRBD1 (5 bases). Germline V gene lookup returns CDR1 LNHDA and CDR2 SQIVND (reference sequence). V was trimmed by 8 bases and J by 9 bases, leaving 23 bases between them. This CDR3 is built from 15 residues. CDR3 in DNA: TGTGCCAGTGGGGAGCCCATTGGGACCCAAGGGCCCCAGCATTTT. It specifies CASGEPIGTQGPQHF.

This chain uses TRBV7-9 with TRBJ2-3; 9 bases match TRBD2. Per germline, CDR1 SEHNR and CDR2 FQNEAQ (reference sequence). This CDR3 comprises 18 residues. The V and J ends lost 5 bases and 2 bases, in that order; junction bases with no gene match: 14. The CDR3 coding sequence is TGTGCCAGCAGCCAACGGAGCCGTAGCGGGGGCACCACAGATACGCAGTATTTT. It specifies CASSQRSRSGGTTDTQYF.

V and J are TRBV7-2 and TRBJ2-1, with D possibly called TRBD1 or TRBD2 (5 bases each). The germline V gene encodes CDR1 SGHTA and CDR2 FQGNSA. CDR3 length: 13 amino acids. The V end lost 4 bases, the J end lost 7 bases, and 11 bases lay between the germline ends. The CDR3 loop is CASSSVWGNEQFF. The CDR3 coding sequence is TGTGCCAGCAGCTCCGTTTGGGGGAATGAGCAGTTCTTC.

The chain recombines TRBV12-5 with TRBJ2-1, with TRBD2 identical over 14 bases. CDR3 length equals 17 residues. CDR1 and CDR2 (germline): LGHNT, FRNRAP. The junction had 11 bases not matched to a gene; V was cut back by 3 bases and J by 10 bases. The CDR3 coding sequence is TGTGCTAGTGGTTTTCCGACTAGCGGGAGGGCCGGTCTCGAGCAGTTCTTC. Translated: CASGFPTSGRAGLEQFF. Full variable domain (remainder filled in from reference TRBV12-5 and TRBJ2-1): DARVTQTPRHKVTEMGQEVTMRCQPILGHNTVFWYRQTMMQGLELLAYFRNRAPLDDSGMPKDRFSAEMPDATLATLKIQPSEPRDSAVYFCASGFPTSGRAGLEQFFGPGTRLTVL.

V usage is TRBV7-2 and J usage is TRBJ1-2, with TRBD1 matching over 12 bases. The CDR3 is 18 amino acids. V was pared by 2 bases and J by 0 bases, with 7 bases of the junction left unmatched. The V gene's germline CDR1 is SGHTA and CDR2 FQGNSA. The CDR3, as DNA: TGTGCCAGCAGCTTACCGGGACAGGGGGCCAGAGCTAACTATGGCTACACCTTC. As protein: CASSLPGQGARANYGYTF.

V usage is TRBV5-5 and J usage is TRBJ1-2; 11 nucleotides line up with TRBD1. The CDR3 length is 17 residues. In germline, CDR1 is SGHKS, CDR2 YYEKEE (reference sequence). V shed 0 bases, J shed 6 bases, and the junction held 10 bases outside the gene matches. This chain's CDR3 is CASSLGSGTGGSNGYTF. The CDR3 DNA is TGTGCCAGCAGCTTGGGCTCCGGGACAGGGGGAAGTAATGGCTACACCTTC.